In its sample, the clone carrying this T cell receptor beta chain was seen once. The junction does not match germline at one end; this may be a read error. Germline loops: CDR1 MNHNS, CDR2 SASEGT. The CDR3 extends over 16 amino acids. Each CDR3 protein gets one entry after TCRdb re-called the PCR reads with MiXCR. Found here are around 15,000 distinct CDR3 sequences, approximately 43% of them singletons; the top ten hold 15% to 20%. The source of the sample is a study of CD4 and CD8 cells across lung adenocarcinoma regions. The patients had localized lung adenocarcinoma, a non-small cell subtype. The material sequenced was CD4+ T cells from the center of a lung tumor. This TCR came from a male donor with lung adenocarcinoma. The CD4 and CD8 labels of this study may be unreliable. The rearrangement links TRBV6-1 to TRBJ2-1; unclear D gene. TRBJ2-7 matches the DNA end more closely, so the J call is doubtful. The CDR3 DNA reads TGTGCCAGCAGTGAGCTTGGCAACTCTGGCGCCTACGTGCAGTACTTC. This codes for CASSELGNSGAYVQYF.